This T cell receptor (beta chain) originates from a study of T cell responses to AZD1222 COVID-19 vaccine. For this clone: Its target is not known.

Method: immunoSEQ multiplex PCR; TCRdb's copy keeps in-frame clones and lacks some. The sample carries 65,000 to 100,000 clones, less than 95% recorded once. Study-level findings and limits: Receipt of two AZD1222 doses was followed by a rise in Spike-specific TCR breadth and depth. Clonal diversity may have been underestimated, and the donors were mostly white British, with more females than males. Baseline seropositivity occurred in only six AZD1222 recipients.

CDR1 and CDR2 (germline): ENHRY, SYGVKD. V shed 6 bases and J shed 2 bases, with 14 bases lying between them. This CDR3 has 15 amino acids. Second-dose timings of about 4 or about 12 weeks were pooled. The chain employs TRBV10-3 and TRBJ1-5; D perhaps matches TRBD1 (5 bases). The sample was peripheral blood, taken 28 days after the second AZD1222 dose. The receptor was isolated from an adult who received the AZD1222 COVID-19 vaccine. The CDR3 nucleotides read TGTGCCATCAGCCAGGGTACGGGGGGCAATCAGCCCCAGCATTTT. Its protein is CAISQGTGGNQPQHF.